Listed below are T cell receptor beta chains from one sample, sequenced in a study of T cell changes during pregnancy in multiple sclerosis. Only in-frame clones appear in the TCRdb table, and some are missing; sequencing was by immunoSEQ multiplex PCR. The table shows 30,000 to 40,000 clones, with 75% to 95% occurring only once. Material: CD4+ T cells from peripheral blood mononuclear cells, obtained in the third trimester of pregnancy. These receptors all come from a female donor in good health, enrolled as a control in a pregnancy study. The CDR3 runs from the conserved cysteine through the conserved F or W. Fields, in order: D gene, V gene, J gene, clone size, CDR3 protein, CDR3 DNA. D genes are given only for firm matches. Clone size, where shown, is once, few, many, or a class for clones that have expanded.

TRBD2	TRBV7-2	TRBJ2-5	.	CASSTRWTSGGAETQYF	TGTGCCAGCAGCACCCGATGGACTAGCGGGGGGGCAGAGACCCAGTACTTC
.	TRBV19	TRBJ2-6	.	CASSILSGANVLTF	TGTGCCAGTAGTATCCTCTCTGGGGCCAACGTCCTGACTTTC
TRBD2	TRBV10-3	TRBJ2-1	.	CATSQRGPYNEQFF	TGTGCCACCAGCCAGCGGGGGCCGTACAATGAGCAGTTCTTC
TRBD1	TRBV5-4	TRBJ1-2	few	CASSRGQGSSFYGYTF	TGTGCCAGCAGCCGAGGACAGGGCTCTTCCTTCTATGGCTACACCTTC
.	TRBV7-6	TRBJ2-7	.	CASSDRGGSYEQYF	TGTGCCAGCAGCGACCGAGGCGGCTCCTACGAGCAGTACTTC
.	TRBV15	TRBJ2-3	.	CATSRYTDTQYF	TGTGCCACCAGCCGCTACACAGATACGCAGTATTTT
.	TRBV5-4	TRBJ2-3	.	CASSLPEDTQYF	TGTGCCAGCAGCTTGCCAGAAGATACGCAGTATTTT
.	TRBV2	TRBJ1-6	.	CASSAQGRSNSPLHF	TGTGCCAGCAGTGCTCAGGGTAGGAGTAATTCACCCCTCCACTTT
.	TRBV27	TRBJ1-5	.	CASSPSFGARNQPQHF	TGTGCCAGCAGCCCTTCGTTTGGGGCTCGCAATCAGCCCCAGCATTTT
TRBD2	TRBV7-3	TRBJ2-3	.	CASSPIAGGRADTQYF	TGTGCCAGCAGCCCCATAGCGGGGGGGCGGGCAGATACGCAGTATTTT
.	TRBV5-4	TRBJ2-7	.	CASSLDGLYEQYF	TGTGCCAGCAGCTTGGATGGTCTCTACGAGCAGTACTTC
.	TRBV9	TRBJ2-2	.	CASSEGGGGTGELFF	TGTGCCAGCAGCGAGGGGGGGGGCGGCACCGGGGAGCTGTTTTTT
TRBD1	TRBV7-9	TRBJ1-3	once	CASSLAGGQTGNTIYF	TGTGCCAGCAGCTTAGCTGGGGGACAGACAGGAAACACCATATATTTT
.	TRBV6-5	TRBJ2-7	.	CASSRTGTLLGEQYF	TGTGCCAGCAGTCGAACCGGGACTCTCTTGGGGGAGCAGTACTTC
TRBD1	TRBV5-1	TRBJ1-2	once	CASRFDRDGYTF	TGCGCCAGTAGATTCGACAGGGATGGCTACACCTTC
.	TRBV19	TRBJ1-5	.	CASSMTVPINQPQHF	TGTGCCAGTAGTATGACAGTTCCAATCAATCAGCCCCAGCATTTT
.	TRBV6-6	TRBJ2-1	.	CASSLQSLNNEQFF	TGTGCCAGCAGTTTACAGTCCCTTAATAATGAGCAGTTCTTC
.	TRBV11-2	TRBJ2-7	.	CASSLDRYEQYF	TGTGCCAGCAGCTTAGATCGTTACGAGCAGTACTTC
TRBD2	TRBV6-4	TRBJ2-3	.	CASSAASGDTQYF	TGTGCCAGCAGTGCGGCTAGCGGAGATACGCAGTATTTT
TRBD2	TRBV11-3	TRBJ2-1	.	CASSLDSSGRALESNEQFF	TGTGCCAGCAGCTTAGATTCGAGCGGGAGGGCCTTAGAGTCCAATGAGCAGTTCTTC
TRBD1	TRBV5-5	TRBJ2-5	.	CASSPGTGIQETQYF	TGTGCCAGCAGCCCGGGGACAGGGATCCAAGAGACCCAGTACTTC
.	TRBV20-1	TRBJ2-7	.	CSARLTYEQYF	TGCAGTGCTAGACTAACGTACGAGCAGTACTTC
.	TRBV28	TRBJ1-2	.	CASSLGLAGAYYGYTF	TGTGCCAGCAGTTTGGGGCTCGCGGGGGCTTACTATGGCTACACCTTC
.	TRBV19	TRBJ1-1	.	CATRRNMNTEAFF	TGTGCCACTAGGAGGAATATGAACACTGAAGCTTTCTTT
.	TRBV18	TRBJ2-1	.	CASSPRGGLQSYNEQFF	TGTGCCAGCTCACCACGGGGAGGACTACAGTCTTACAATGAGCAGTTCTTC
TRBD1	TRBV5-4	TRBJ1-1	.	CASMERGRFTEAFF	TGTGCCAGCATGGAGAGGGGGCGCTTCACTGAAGCTTTCTTT
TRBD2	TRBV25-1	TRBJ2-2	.	CASMEARGDTGELFF	TGTGCCAGCATGGAAGCTCGGGGGGACACCGGGGAGCTGTTTTTT
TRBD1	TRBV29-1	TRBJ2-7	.	CSGLQGTGGIYEQYF	TGCAGCGGCCTGCAAGGGACAGGGGGTATCTACGAGCAGTACTTC
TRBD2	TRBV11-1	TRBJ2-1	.	CASSKTRLAGGTNEQFF	TGTGCCAGCAGCAAAACCCGACTAGCGGGGGGGACGAATGAGCAGTTCTTC
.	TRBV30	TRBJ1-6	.	CAWGGAGTYASPLHF	TGTGCCTGGGGGGGGGCCGGGACGTACGCATCCCCCCTCCACTTT
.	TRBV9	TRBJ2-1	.	CASSVGDEQFF	TGTGCCAGCAGCGTAGGAGATGAGCAGTTCTTC
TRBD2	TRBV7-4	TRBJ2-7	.	CASSSDITAGGSSYEQYF	TGTGCCAGCAGCTCGGATATAACAGCGGGGGGGAGCTCCTACGAGCAGTACTTC
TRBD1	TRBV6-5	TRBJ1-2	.	CASRYIGGGRAYGYTF	TGTGCCAGCAGGTACATCGGAGGGGGCAGGGCTTATGGCTACACCTTC
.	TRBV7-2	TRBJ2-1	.	CASSLTGYNEQFF	TGTGCCAGCAGCTTAACAGGGTACAATGAGCAGTTCTTC
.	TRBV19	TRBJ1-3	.	CASFRSSGSGNTIYF	TGTGCCAGTTTCCGGTCCTCCGGCTCTGGAAACACCATATATTTT
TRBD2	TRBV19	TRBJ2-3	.	CASSIGVGGREGPDTQYF	TGTGCCAGTAGTATAGGCGTCGGCGGGCGGGAGGGCCCGGATACGCAGTATTTT
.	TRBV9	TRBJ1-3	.	CASSATYRVDYSGNTIYF	TGTGCCAGCAGCGCTACTTACAGGGTAGATTACTCTGGAAACACCATATATTTT
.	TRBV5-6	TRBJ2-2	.	CASRGPSLKAGELFF	TGTGCCAGCAGGGGCCCTAGCCTTAAGGCCGGGGAGCTGTTTTTT
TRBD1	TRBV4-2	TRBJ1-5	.	CASSQGTDSNQPQHF	TGTGCCAGCAGCCAGGGGACAGATAGCAATCAGCCCCAGCATTTT
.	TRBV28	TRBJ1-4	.	CASSISDFNEKLFF	TGTGCCAGCAGTATTAGCGACTTCAATGAAAAACTGTTTTTT
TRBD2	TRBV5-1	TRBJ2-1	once	CASTERGGGNEQFF	TGCGCCAGCACCGAAAGGGGCGGGGGCAATGAGCAGTTCTTC
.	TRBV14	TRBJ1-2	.	CASSEVGLTYGYTF	TGTGCCAGCAGCGAGGTAGGACTGACCTATGGCTACACCTTC
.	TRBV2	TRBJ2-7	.	CARGQQSRMGEQYF	TGTGCCAGGGGGCAGCAGTCCCGAATGGGAGAGCAGTACTTC
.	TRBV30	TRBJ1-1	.	CAWSNWAANTEAFF	TGTGCCTGGAGTAACTGGGCAGCGAACACTGAAGCTTTCTTT
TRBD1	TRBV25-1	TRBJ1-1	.	CASSDYRSGQGVRAEAFF	TGTGCCAGCAGTGATTATCGTTCCGGACAGGGGGTTAGGGCTGAAGCTTTCTTT
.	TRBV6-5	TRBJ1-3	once	CASSARSSGNTIYF	TGTGCCAGCAGTGCCAGATCCTCTGGAAACACCATATATTTT
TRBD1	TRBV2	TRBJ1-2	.	CASRDRTLNYGYTF	TGTGCCAGCAGGGACAGGACACTGAACTATGGCTACACCTTC
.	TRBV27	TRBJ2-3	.	CASSDRLLGTDTQYF	TGTGCCAGCAGTGACAGACTCCTTGGGACAGATACGCAGTATTTT
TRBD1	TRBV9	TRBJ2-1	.	CASSVRDRRHNEQFF	TGTGCCAGCAGCGTACGGGACAGACGACACAATGAGCAGTTCTTC
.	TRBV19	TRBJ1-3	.	CASSPTRTAGNTIYF	TGTGCCAGTAGCCCTACTAGGACCGCTGGAAACACCATATATTTT
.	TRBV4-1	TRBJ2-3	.	CASSQEKGADTQYF	TGCGCCAGCAGCCAAGAAAAGGGGGCAGATACGCAGTATTTT
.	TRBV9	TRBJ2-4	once	CASSVAQGHIQYF	TGTGCCAGCAGCGTAGCCCAGGGGCACATTCAGTACTTC
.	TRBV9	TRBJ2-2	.	CASSVSRPGHLNTGELFF	TGTGCCAGCAGCGTGAGTCGACCGGGACACTTGAACACCGGGGAGCTGTTTTTT
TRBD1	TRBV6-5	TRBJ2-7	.	CASPSTGTGPYEQYF	TGTGCCAGCCCTTCTACCGGGACAGGACCTTACGAGCAGTACTTC
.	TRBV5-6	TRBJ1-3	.	CASSHRQAVGNTIYF	TGTGCCAGCAGCCACCGACAAGCCGTTGGAAACACCATATATTTT